This entry concerns a single T cell receptor beta chain. No antigen is known for it. This sample is part of a study of cytomegalovirus exposure and HLA in healthy donors. At the level of the study: Roughly 180 million T cells yielded 120 million or so unique TCR beta sequences, as an earlier analysis found. The study, taken as a whole, reports: According to the study, roughly 160 TCR beta chains were cytomegalovirus-associated. In a later analysis, several top co-occurrence clusters appeared linked to parvovirus B19, influenza, CMV and Epstein-Barr virus.

Germline V CDR1 and CDR2: SGHVS, FQNEAQ. V lost 1 base to trimming and J lost 0 bases, with 6 bases between them. The CDR3 covers 14 residues. The primer mix had 60 Vbeta and 13 Jbeta primers. Profiled with immunoSEQ multiplex PCR; TCRdb holds only in-frame clones, not every one. The repertoire includes roughly 160,000 clones, 85% of them detected once, and 1% sits in the top ten. Sequenced input: PBMCs. The chain carries TRBV7-8 and TRBJ1-2; D not certain. This clonotype was sampled from a boy younger than 10 in good health and CMV-seronegative. The CDR3: CASSLGGANYGYTF. CDR3 in DNA: TGTGCCAGCAGCTTAGGAGGAGCTAACTATGGCTACACCTTC.